The 2 T cell receptor beta chains listed next were all sequenced from one sample in a study of CD4 T cells in relation to SARS-CoV-2 and coronaviruses. The unexposed donors gave CD4+ T cells in about 2010-2019, prior to COVID-19. Sequencing was performed with immunoSEQ multiplex PCR; in TCRdb, only in-frame clones are kept and a portion is missing. Among some 65,000 clones listed, 87% were seen once. What was sequenced was memory CD4+ T cells from PBMCs. All receptors come from a human donor in good health.

This clone was seen just once. The V call is TRBV18, the J call TRBJ2-3; D call uncertain. The CDR3 loop spans 17 amino acids. V lost 3 bases and J lost 0, with 16 bases in between. Germline V gene sequence: CDR1 KGHSH, CDR2 LQKENI. The CDR3 loop reads CASSPPGYQPSTDTQYF. In nucleotides, the CDR3 is TGTGCCAGCTCACCTCCCGGTTACCAACCTAGCACAGATACGCAGTATTTT.

The chain recombines TRBV6-5 with TRBJ1-4, with 7 bases lining up with TRBD1. Germline values: CDR1 MNHEY, CDR2 SVGAGI. V gave up 5 bases and J gave up 7 bases; unmatched junction bases: 10. This CDR3 has 15 residues. CDR3 coding DNA: TGTGCCAGCAGTCAGATGGGACAGAACTCTGAAAAACTGTTTTTT. It codes for CASSQMGQNSEKLFF.